This T cell receptor (beta chain) is drawn from a study of shared clonotypes between healthy human individuals. The CDR3 covers 14 residues. V was clipped by 5 bases and J by 6 bases, with 14 bases between them. Germline CDR1 is SGHTA and CDR2 is FQGTGA. Notes on this clone: Antigen unknown.

Execution of the assay was at deep level. The data were produced by immunoSEQ multiplex PCR, yet TCRdb's version contains in-frame clones alone and is incomplete. The sample includes approximately 2.3 million clones, approximately 95% of them seen just once. Regarding the study as a whole: The four-donor shared clonotypes exceeded non-shared clonotypes in generation probability, with non-shared ones scoring lower.

The genes are TRBV7-3 and TRBJ2-1; TRBD2 is a possible D gene (6 bases). This TCR came from a man younger than 30 in good health. Some clones in this sample may be carry-over from other donors' samples. The sequencing sample was made of naive CD4+ T cells from PBMCs. Subset: CD45RA+ positively selected. This CDR3 reads CASSIINSGNEQFF. CDR3 nucleotide sequence: TGTGCCAGCAGCATAATAAATAGCGGCAATGAGCAGTTCTTC.